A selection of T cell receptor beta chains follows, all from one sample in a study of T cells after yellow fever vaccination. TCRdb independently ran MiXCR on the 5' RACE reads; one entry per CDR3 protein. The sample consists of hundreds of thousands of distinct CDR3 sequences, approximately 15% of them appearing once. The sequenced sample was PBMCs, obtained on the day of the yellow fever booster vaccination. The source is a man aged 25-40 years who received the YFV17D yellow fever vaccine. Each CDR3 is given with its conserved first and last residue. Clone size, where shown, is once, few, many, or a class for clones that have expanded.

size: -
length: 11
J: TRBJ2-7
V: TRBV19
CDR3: CASSIGPEQYF

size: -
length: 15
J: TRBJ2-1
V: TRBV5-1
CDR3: CASSLSARGADEQFF

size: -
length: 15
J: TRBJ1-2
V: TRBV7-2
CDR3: CASSLASSGSYGYTF

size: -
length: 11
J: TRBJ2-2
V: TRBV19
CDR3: CASTVTGELFF

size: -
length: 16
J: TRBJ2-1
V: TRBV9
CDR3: CASSVTHPSGYNEQFF

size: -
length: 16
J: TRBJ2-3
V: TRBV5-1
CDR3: CASSWTGTSGRDTQYF

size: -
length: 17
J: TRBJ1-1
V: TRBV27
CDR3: CASTRIMTGAMNTEAFF

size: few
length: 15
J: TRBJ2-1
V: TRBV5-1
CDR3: CASSSSGGAYNEQFF

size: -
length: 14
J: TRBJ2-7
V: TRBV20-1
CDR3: CSARGDWQSYEQYF

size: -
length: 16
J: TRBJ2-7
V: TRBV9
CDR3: CASSLTQAGGPEEQYF

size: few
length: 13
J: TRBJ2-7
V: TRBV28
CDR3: CASSLTRFYEQYF

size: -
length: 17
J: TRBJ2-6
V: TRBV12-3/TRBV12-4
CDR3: CASSFPRTGRGANVLTF

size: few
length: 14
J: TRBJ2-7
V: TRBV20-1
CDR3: CSAGEVGGEYEQYF

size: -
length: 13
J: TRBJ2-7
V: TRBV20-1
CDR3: CSARVPDSYEQYF

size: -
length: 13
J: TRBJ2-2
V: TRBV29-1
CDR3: CSVEARKTGELFF